This T cell receptor beta chain was recorded in a study of Graves' ophthalmopathy and Graves' hyperthyroidism. General study findings and limits: Sensitivity of 65% to 71% and specificity of around 72% were achieved by the model that predicted ophthalmopathy progression.

To note about this clonotype: Its matching antigen is unknown. This sequence may be a read error, since a much larger clone differs from it by one base.

Researchers took RNA transcripts and amplified TCR beta CDR3 regions from them. The first-round RT-PCR employed HTBI primers together with the Qiagen OneStep RT-PCR kit. A multiplex PCR was then performed as the second round. TCRdb analysed the multiplex PCR reads with MiXCR anew, one entry per CDR3 protein. Counted here are approximately 1.2 million distinct CDR3 sequences, about 35% occurring once; the ten biggest clones make up over 8.5%. Each hyperthyroidism patient was newly diagnosed, with under 2 months' duration, and aged 18 to 65. V was shortened by 1 base and J by 3 bases, with 13 bases between the two germline ends. The CDR3 has 15 amino acids. Germline loops: CDR1 SNHLY, CDR2 FYNNEI.

The material sequenced was peripheral blood or thyroid tissue (not recorded which). This clonotype was sampled from an adult man with Graves' hyperthyroidism. The chain joins TRBV2 to TRBJ2-7, with TRBD2 as a possible D gene (7 bases). The CDR3 reads CASSEGGGAFYEQYF. The CDR3 coding sequence is TGTGCCAGCAGTGAAGGAGGGGGGGCCTTCTACGAGCAGTACTTC.